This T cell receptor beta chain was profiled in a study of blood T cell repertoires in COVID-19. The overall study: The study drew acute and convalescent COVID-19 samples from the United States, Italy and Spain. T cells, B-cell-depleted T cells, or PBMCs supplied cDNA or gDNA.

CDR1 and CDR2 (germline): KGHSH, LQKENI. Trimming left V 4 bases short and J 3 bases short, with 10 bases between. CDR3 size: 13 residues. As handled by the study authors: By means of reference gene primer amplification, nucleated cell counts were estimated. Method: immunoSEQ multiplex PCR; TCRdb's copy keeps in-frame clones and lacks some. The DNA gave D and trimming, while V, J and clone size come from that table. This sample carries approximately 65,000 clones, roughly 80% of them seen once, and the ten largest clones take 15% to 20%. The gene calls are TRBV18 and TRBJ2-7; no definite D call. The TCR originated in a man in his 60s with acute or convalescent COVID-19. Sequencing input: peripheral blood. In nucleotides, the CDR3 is TGTGCCAGCTCACTTGCCAACTACTACGAGCAGTACTTC. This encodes CASSLANYYEQYF.